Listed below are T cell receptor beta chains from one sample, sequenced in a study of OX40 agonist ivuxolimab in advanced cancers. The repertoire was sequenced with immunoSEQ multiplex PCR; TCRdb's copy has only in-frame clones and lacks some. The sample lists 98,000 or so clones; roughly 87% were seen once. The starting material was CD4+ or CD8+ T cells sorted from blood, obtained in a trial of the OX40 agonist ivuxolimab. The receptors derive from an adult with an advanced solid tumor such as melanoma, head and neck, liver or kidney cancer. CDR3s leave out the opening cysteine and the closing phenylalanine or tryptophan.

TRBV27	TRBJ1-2	ASSLRYLSGTGNWGYT
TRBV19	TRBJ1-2	ACLKDGRANYGYT
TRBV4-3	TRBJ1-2	ASSQDIAGFLNYGYT
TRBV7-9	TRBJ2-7	ASSMRDRPYEQY
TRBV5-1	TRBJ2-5	ASSIATGIVETQY
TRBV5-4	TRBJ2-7	ASSLLAGGYSYEQY
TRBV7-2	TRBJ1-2	ASSLDRGHRGYT
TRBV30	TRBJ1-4	AWSDSGSKLF
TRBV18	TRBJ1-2	ASSPRTGINYGYT
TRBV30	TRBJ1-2	AWSEIYGYT
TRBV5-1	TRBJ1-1	ASSLGEQSEAF
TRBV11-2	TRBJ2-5	ASSLGGLGETQY
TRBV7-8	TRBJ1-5	ASSRDRDQPQH
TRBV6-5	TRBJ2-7	ASISGTSGIYEQY
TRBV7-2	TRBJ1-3	ASSRLSGNTIY
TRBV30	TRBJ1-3	AWSLRPGNTIY
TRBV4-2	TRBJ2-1	ASSQDTSYNEQF
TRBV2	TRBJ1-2	ASSVSTVYGYT
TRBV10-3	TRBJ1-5	AIGEYSNQPQH
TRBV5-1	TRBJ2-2	ASSLGGTAHTGELF
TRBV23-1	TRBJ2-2	ASAAFQGQDGELF
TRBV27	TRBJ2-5	ASSIRREETQY
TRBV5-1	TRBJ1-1	ASSTFPAYEAF
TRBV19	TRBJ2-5	ASSRLAGTQY
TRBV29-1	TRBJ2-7	SVKDNSGRSYEQY
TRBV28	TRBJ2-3	ASSRLAGWTDTQY
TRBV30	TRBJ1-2	ALEGTGTPLGGYT
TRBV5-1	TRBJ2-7	ASSFHSRGDEQY
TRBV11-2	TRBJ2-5	ASSSGEQETQY
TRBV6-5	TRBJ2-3	ASSFSGGLTDTQY
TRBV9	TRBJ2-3	ASSASGGARADTQY
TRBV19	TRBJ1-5	ASSGQGNSNQPQH
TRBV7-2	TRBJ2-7	ASSPRTGDREQY
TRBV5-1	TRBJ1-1	ASSLLAENTEAF
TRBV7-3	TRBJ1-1	ASSFGGNTEAF
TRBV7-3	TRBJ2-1	ASSLVAGVYNEQF
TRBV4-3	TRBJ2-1	ASSGQGMGDEQF
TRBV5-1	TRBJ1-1	ASSYGSPLGTLLTEAF
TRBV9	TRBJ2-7	ASSPGVTYEQY
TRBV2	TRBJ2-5	ASSFTGLVETQY
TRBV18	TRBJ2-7	ASSSTLAGGTEQY
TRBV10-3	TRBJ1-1	AISEQGRTEAF
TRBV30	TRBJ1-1	AWSVEGQRAF
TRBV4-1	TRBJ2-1	ASSQVFRQGAGNEQF
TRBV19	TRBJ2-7	ASSIATGAGYEQY
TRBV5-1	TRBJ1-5	ASSPDRSNQPQH
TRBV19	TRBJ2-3	ASNKKATGEPDTQY
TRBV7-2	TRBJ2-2	ASSKRTGGTGELF
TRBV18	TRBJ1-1	ASSPPAVNTEAF
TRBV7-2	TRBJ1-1	ASSFDLNTEAF